Listed below are T cell receptor beta chains from one sample, sequenced in a study of T cell responses to AZD1222 COVID-19 vaccine. Sequencing was performed with immunoSEQ multiplex PCR; in TCRdb, only in-frame clones are kept and a portion is missing. The repertoire consists of approximately 130,000 clones, with roughly 93% occurring once and the leading ten covering about 3.1%. The material was peripheral blood, obtained on day 0 of AZD1222 vaccination. The receptors derive from an adult in good health. Both conserved end residues are trimmed from each CDR3. Each record gives: CDR3 protein, J gene, V gene.

ASSQDYGNSNQPQH	TRBJ1-5	TRBV4-2
AISPDRVKHTGELF	TRBJ2-2	TRBV10-3
SVEVAESSYNEQF	TRBJ2-1	TRBV29-1
ASSQGRGAYEQY	TRBJ2-7	TRBV6-5
ASSFILAGGGEQY	TRBJ2-7	TRBV7-2
ASSFTRQLAKNIQY	TRBJ2-4	TRBV28
ASSLSRQGGGQPQH	TRBJ1-5	TRBV27
AISTTGDNSPLH	TRBJ1-6	TRBV10-3
ASSPDPGEITGELF	TRBJ2-2	TRBV21-1
ASSLSESSYNEQF	TRBJ2-1	TRBV6-5
ASGWGSYNEQF	TRBJ2-1	TRBV6-5
ASSLSSTAGRGTQY	TRBJ2-3	TRBV5-5
ASSQGIAGGSYEQY	TRBJ2-7	TRBV4-1
ASSLLVEKLF	TRBJ1-4	TRBV12-3/TRBV12-4
ASSFHRDLQF	TRBJ2-1	TRBV7-3
ASSEGGNLYGYT	TRBJ1-2	TRBV6-1
ASSLRLEGEKLF	TRBJ1-4	TRBV7-9
ASSAGAGLGQETQY	TRBJ2-5	TRBV9
ASSLGDTGELF	TRBJ2-2	TRBV7-9
ASSSAGEVHSPLH	TRBJ1-6	TRBV27
ASTVGASSDTQY	TRBJ2-3	TRBV11-2
ASSRRTANTEAF	TRBJ1-1	TRBV7-8
SASLRQRGGEGYT	TRBJ1-2	TRBV20-1
ASSPGTSGITDTQY	TRBJ2-3	TRBV28
ASSPSPGTGNPSPLH	TRBJ1-6	TRBV13
ASSLDGGANVLT	TRBJ2-6	TRBV5-1
ASSGVFGDDLYGYT	TRBJ1-2	TRBV28
ASSLAGNNYGYT	TRBJ1-2	TRBV11-2
ATYRRRTDTQY	TRBJ2-3	TRBV27
ASRDRGDYSNQPQH	TRBJ1-5	TRBV2
ASSKGQGINSPLH	TRBJ1-6	TRBV27
ASSQEIGPYEQY	TRBJ2-7	TRBV3-1/TRBV3-2
ASSSGQGSNQPQH	TRBJ1-5	TRBV5-1
ASRDWDRSTGELF	TRBJ2-2	TRBV27
ASSRTGTGPGYEQY	TRBJ2-7	TRBV5-1
SASLLASSYNEQF	TRBJ2-1	TRBV20-1
ASSGQGPYNEQF	TRBJ2-1	TRBV5-5
ATSDTGLRQPQH	TRBJ1-5	TRBV24-1
ASSAGQGRGSPLH	TRBJ1-6	TRBV28
AIALEGVAGGYNEQF	TRBJ2-1	TRBV10-3
AISVSGTHTEAF	TRBJ1-1	TRBV10-3
ASSSRGQGAMTEAF	TRBJ1-1	TRBV5-1
ASSPGSGYNEQF	TRBJ2-1	TRBV7-9
ATSSGGGNQPQH	TRBJ1-5	TRBV15
ASSLESGRYGYT	TRBJ1-2	TRBV5-5
ASSWVAGPTTDTQY	TRBJ2-3	TRBV28
ATSGETGSSGANVLT	TRBJ2-6	TRBV24-1
ASRSHYNSPLH	TRBJ1-6	TRBV28
ASKQGMNTEAF	TRBJ1-1	TRBV2
ATQLRGWSEAF	TRBJ1-1	TRBV19
ASSPTGEDGYT	TRBJ1-2	TRBV7-3
ASSVEPIGETQY	TRBJ2-5	TRBV9
ASSYGQGNQPQH	TRBJ1-5	TRBV6-5
ASSPTGYQPQH	TRBJ1-5	TRBV28